The 17 T cell receptor beta chains in this list originate from one sample, sequenced in a study of a mutant IDH1 vaccine in newly diagnosed glioma. No antigens are known for them. Clones were read by immunoSEQ multiplex PCR, and TCRdb kept only the in-frame ones, dropping some. The sample has some 30,000 clones, roughly 90% seen once; the top ten hold around 2.6%. Noted time point: week 23, last vaccination. It was 300 ug of mutant IDH1 20-mer peptide that made up each vaccine dose, given with topical imiquimod. This specimen was PBMCs, taken from a glioma patient whose treatment included an IDH1 peptide vaccine. Source of these receptors: a middle-aged man with glioma.

The J gene is TRBJ2-3, the V gene TRBV7-8; D possibly corresponds to TRBD1 (6 bases). Trimming left V 1 base short and J 4 bases short, with 15 bases between. CDR1 and CDR2 (germline): SGHVS, FQNEAQ. This CDR3 comprises 16 residues. The CDR3 DNA is TGTGCCAGCAGCTTAGGCCCAGGGGATACAGCAGATACGCAGTATTTT. This encodes CASSLGPGDTADTQYF.

The J gene is TRBJ2-7, the V gene TRBV18; 9 nucleotides align to TRBD1. Losses at the gene ends were 5 bases for V and 5 bases for J; bases not matched to a gene: 7. The CDR3 is 14 amino acids. Germline V gene lookup returns CDR1 KGHSH and CDR2 LQKENI. The CDR3 sequence: CASSSWDRADEQYF. In nucleotides, the CDR3 is TGTGCCAGCTCATCCTGGGACAGGGCGGACGAGCAGTACTTC.

This chain uses TRBV5-1 with TRBJ2-1; 8 bases agree with TRBD1. The CDR3 runs 15 residues. Germline lookup yields CDR1 SGHRS and CDR2 YFSETQ. Germline trimming cut 0 bases from V and 8 bases from J; bases unmatched to any gene: 7. CDR3 in amino acids: CASSLGRTGPYEQFF. The CDR3 bases are TGCGCCAGCAGCTTGGGGAGGACAGGGCCTTATGAGCAGTTCTTC.

The J gene is TRBJ2-1, the V gene TRBV7-2, with 9 bases lining up with TRBD1. There are 19 residues in the CDR3. Germline CDR1 and CDR2: SGHTA and FQGNSA. J was trimmed by 0 bases and V by 2 bases; bases with no gene match: 11. In nucleotides, the CDR3 is TGTGCCAGCAGCTTAAGGGGGACAGGGCTCACGAGCTCCTACAATGAGCAGTTCTTC. Its protein product is CASSLRGTGLTSSYNEQFF.

CDR3 sequence reads: CASSPRRWGETQYF. The CDR3 coding sequence is TGTGCCAGCAGCCCACGACGGTGGGGAGAGACCCAGTACTTC. The rearrangement joins TRBV4-2 to TRBJ2-5; D remains ambiguous. This CDR3 contains 14 residues. V lost 4 bases to trimming and J lost 4 bases, with 13 bases between them. Germline-derived CDR1 and CDR2 are LGHNA and YNFKEQ.

The rearrangement joins TRBV5-1 to TRBJ2-1; 8 nucleotides align to TRBD2. Looked up from germline, CDR1 is SGHRS and CDR2 is YFSETQ. V dropped 4 bases and J dropped 1; count of bases not matched to a gene: 4. This CDR3 spans 15 amino acids. DNA for the CDR3: TGCGCCAGCAGCCCCGGGACTAGTTCCTACAATGAGCAGTTCTTC. Protein sequence: CASSPGTSSYNEQFF.

The V call is TRBV2, the J call TRBJ2-5; 7 bases match TRBD2. Germline CDR1 reads SNHLY; CDR2 reads FYNNEI. This CDR3 has 15 amino acids. V trimming: 2 bases; J trimming: 4 bases; junction bases outside the gene matches: 7. The CDR3 region has the DNA TGTGCCAGCAGTGAAAAGGAATCTAGCGGAGAGACCCAGTACTTC. Residues: CASSEKESSGETQYF.

The chain combines TRBV5-4 with TRBJ2-4, with 10 bases identical to TRBD1. There are 18 residues in the CDR3. V was clipped by 4 bases and J by 0 bases; unmatched bases: 10. Germline loops: CDR1 SGHNT, CDR2 YYREEE (reference sequence). The CDR3 sequence: CASSRDRGRTLAKNIQYF. The CDR3 region has the DNA TGTGCCAGCAGCCGAGACAGGGGGCGGACCCTAGCCAAAAACATTCAGTACTTC.

This chain joins TRBV6-5 and TRBJ2-2; possibly TRBD1 for D (7 bases). The V end lost 7 bases, the J end lost 1 base, and 13 bases lay between the germline ends. Germline V gene lookup returns CDR1 MNHEY and CDR2 SVGAGI. The length of the CDR3 is 15 residues. CDR3 sequence reads: CASTQGGENTGELFF. The CDR3 bases are TGTGCCAGCACTCAGGGGGGAGAGAACACCGGGGAGCTGTTTTTT.

J is TRBJ1-1 and V is TRBV5-1, with TRBD1 matching 9 bases. The CDR3 spans 16 residues. Germline V gives CDR1 SGHRS, CDR2 YFSETQ. Trimming took 0 bases from V and 4 from J; bases not matched to a gene: 7. The CDR3 nucleotides are TGCGCCAGCAGCTTGGGGACAGGGGTCGGGGGCACTGAAGCTTTCTTT. Translating gives CASSLGTGVGGTEAFF.

This chain connects TRBV10-3 to TRBJ2-1; 10 bases are shared with TRBD2. The CDR3 is made up of 14 amino acids. Losses at the gene ends were 6 bases for V and 5 bases for J; bases not matched to a gene: 4. The germline CDR1 and CDR2 sequences are ENHRY and SYGVKD. CDR3 loop: CAIREAGGHNEQFF. The CDR3 region has the DNA TGTGCCATCAGGGAAGCGGGAGGGCACAATGAGCAGTTCTTC.

V and J are TRBV4-3 and TRBJ2-3, with D unclear. Germline CDR1 and CDR2: LGHNA and YSLEER. The CDR3 is made up of 14 amino acids. V was cut by 0 bases and J by 3 bases, with 7 bases left in between. The CDR3 sequence is CASSQETRTDTQYF. The CDR3 DNA reads TGCGCCAGCAGCCAAGAAACCCGGACAGATACGCAGTATTTT.

This chain connects TRBV6-1 to TRBJ2-7; the D call may be TRBD1 or TRBD2 (6 bases each). The V end was cut by 2 bases, the J end by 2 bases, with 10 bases between. The CDR3 is 14 amino acids. The germline gives CDR1 MNHNS, CDR2 SASEGT. For the CDR3, the DNA is TGTGCCAGCAGTGAATCCGGGGGCCCCTACGAGCAGTACGTC. The encoded protein is CASSESGGPYEQYV.

Details on this clone: This same CDR3 is encoded by further DNA sequences in the sample. This sequence joins TRBV21-1 and TRBJ1-5. TRBV21-1 constitutes a pseudogene. The CDR3 extends over 16 amino acids. This CDR3 is CASITKGGYSNQPQHF. The CDR3 DNA is TGTGCCAGCATCACGAAGGGGGGTTATAGCAATCAGCCCCAGCATTTT.

J is TRBJ2-7 and V is TRBV9; D gene uncertain. The ends were cut back, 0 bases at V and 2 bases at J, with 9 bases in the middle. Germline CDR1 is SGDLS and CDR2 is YYNGEE. The CDR3 spans 14 residues. DNA for the CDR3: TGTGCCAGCAGCGTAGGTCTCCAGGCCTACGAGCAGTACTTC. Protein sequence: CASSVGLQAYEQYF.

The table lists this clone with a count of one. The chain has TRBV7-2 and TRBJ1-1; D unresolved. The germline CDR1 and CDR2 sequences are SGHTA and FQGNSA. V was cut by 5 bases and J by 10 bases, with 14 bases left in between. This CDR3 contains 12 residues. CDR3 amino acids: CASSPNSEGAFF. The CDR3 region has the DNA TGTGCCAGCAGCCCAAACTCGGAGGGAGCTTTCTTT.

The rearrangement uses TRBV7-2 and TRBJ2-1; D possibly matches TRBD1 or TRBD2 (6 bases each). Germline lookup yields CDR1 SGHTA and CDR2 FQGNSA. The CDR3 extends over 15 amino acids. V dropped 4 bases and J dropped 9 bases, with 19 bases sitting between them. This chain's CDR3 is CASSSAVGGFIEQFF. The DNA for the CDR3 is TGTGCCAGCAGCTCGGCGGTGGGGGGCTTTATTGAGCAGTTCTTC.